Following are 9 T cell receptor beta chains from one sample sequenced in a study of radiotherapy plus CTLA-4 blockade in lung cancer. Profiled with immunoSEQ multiplex PCR; TCRdb holds only in-frame clones, not every one. The profile covers tens of thousands of clones, with roughly 83% appearing a single time and 8.5% taken by the ten largest. The sequencing used peripheral blood, collected from a patient treated with radiotherapy plus ipilimumab. The origin of the receptors is a human donor with non-small cell lung cancer who had a complete response to radiotherapy plus ipilimumab.

J is TRBJ1-3 and V is TRBV6-1, with 8 bases aligning to TRBD1. The trim removed 7 bases at V and 4 bases at J, leaving 6 bases unmatched. CDR3 length equals 14 residues. CDR1 is MNHNS, CDR2 SASEGT, per germline. CDR3 residues: CASTRQGKGNTIYF. The CDR3 DNA reads as TGTGCCAGCACTCGACAGGGGAAAGGAAACACCATATATTTT.

The rearrangement links TRBV6-5 to TRBJ2-3; 8 bases fit TRBD1. This CDR3 comprises 15 residues. In germline, CDR1 is MNHEY, CDR2 SVGAGI. After removal of 5 bases from V and 3 bases from J, the junction contained 7 bases not matched to a gene. CDR3 sequence reads: CASSTRTGRTDTQYF. The CDR3, as DNA: TGTGCCAGCAGTACCCGGACAGGGAGGACAGATACGCAGTATTTT.

This chain connects TRBV18 to TRBJ2-7; a weak D match, TRBD1 (6 bases). The CDR3 totals 14 residues. Trimming cost V 4 bases and J 1 base, with 11 bases left between them. In germline, CDR1 is KGHSH, CDR2 LQKENI. CDR3 sequence: CASSQAQGSYEQYF. Here the CDR3 DNA reads TGTGCCAGCTCACAAGCACAGGGATCCTACGAGCAGTACTTC.

The V and J genes are TRBV7-6 and TRBJ2-3; 10 nucleotides agree with TRBD2. The CDR3 is 14 residues long. CDR1 is SGHVS and CDR2 is FNYEAQ in the germline V gene. V was clipped by 4 bases and J by 5 bases; unmatched bases: 3. The CDR3 loop reads CASSSLAGGDTQYF. The DNA of the CDR3 is TGTGCCAGCAGCTCTTTAGCGGGGGGAGATACGCAGTATTTT.

The chain combines TRBV18 with TRBJ1-5; D gene uncertain. Per germline, CDR1 KGHSH and CDR2 LQKENI. The CDR3 is 15 amino acids. V lost 2 bases and J 2 bases, leaving 10 bases between the germline ends. In DNA form, the CDR3 reads TGTGCCAGCTCACCATCGGGTCTGGGCAATCAGCCCCAGCATTTT. This gives the protein CASSPSGLGNQPQHF.

This rearrangement joins TRBV19 to TRBJ1-4; D remains unclear. CDR3 length equals 15 residues. Germline V gene sequence: CDR1 LNHDA, CDR2 SQIVND (reference sequence). Trimming removed 1 base from V and 0 bases from J, with 6 bases in between. For the CDR3, the DNA is TGTGCCAGTAGTATAGCGGAGGCAACTAATGAAAAACTGTTTTTT. Protein: CASSIAEATNEKLFF.

CDR3 DNA: TGCGCCAGCACCACGGAGAGACAGCAAGCTTTCTTT. This translates into CASTTERQQAFF. The chain combines TRBV5-1 with TRBJ1-1; weak D call: TRBD1 (5 bases). The germline V gene has CDR1 SGHRS and CDR2 YFSETQ. This CDR3 comprises 12 residues. Trimming removed 6 bases from V and 9 bases from J, with 15 bases in between.

CDR3 nucleotide sequence: TGCGCCAGCAGCTTGGGAATTGACAGGGGCAATCAGCCCCAGCATTTT. Its translation: CASSLGIDRGNQPQHF. This rearrangement joins TRBV5-1 to TRBJ1-5; 7 nucleotides align to TRBD1. This CDR3 comprises 16 residues. V shed 0 bases, J shed 2 bases, and the junction held 5 bases outside the gene matches. Germline-derived CDR1 and CDR2 are SGHRS and YFSETQ.

This clone was seen a single time. As DNA, the CDR3 is TGTGCCACCAGCAGAGACGTCGGGGTCACTGAAGCTTTCTTT. It codes for CATSRDVGVTEAFF. This rearrangement joins TRBV15 to TRBJ1-1; the D is unclear. Trimming removed 0 bases at V and 4 bases at J, with 9 bases between. Germline lookup yields CDR1 LNHNV and CDR2 YYDKDF (reference sequence). This CDR3 has 14 residues.